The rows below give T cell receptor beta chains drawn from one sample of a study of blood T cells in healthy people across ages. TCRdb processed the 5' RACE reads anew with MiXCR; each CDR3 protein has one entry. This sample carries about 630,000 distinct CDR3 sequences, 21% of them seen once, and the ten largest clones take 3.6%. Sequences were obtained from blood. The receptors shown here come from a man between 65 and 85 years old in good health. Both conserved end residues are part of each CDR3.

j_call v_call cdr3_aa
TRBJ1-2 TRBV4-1 CASSQDQGVGGYTF
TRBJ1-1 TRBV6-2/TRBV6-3 CASTRGREAFF
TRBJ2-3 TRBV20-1 CSCQNQGGAKRTYF
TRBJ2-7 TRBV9 CASSVGQLSYEQYF
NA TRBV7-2 CASSCTTMSSYEQYF
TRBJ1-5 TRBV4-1 CASSQAPARGPQPQHF
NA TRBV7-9 CASRPETGYYEQYF
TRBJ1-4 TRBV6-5 CASRRDSSRNEKLFF
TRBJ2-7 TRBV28 CASSTSWTQTYEQYF
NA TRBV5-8 CASSNRHSSYEQYF
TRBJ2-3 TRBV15 CATSRDLSGREDTQYF
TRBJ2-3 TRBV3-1 CASSQGETSRPYF
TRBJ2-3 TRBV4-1 CASSQQGLEPDTQYF
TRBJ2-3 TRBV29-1 CSVGGFRVDTQYF
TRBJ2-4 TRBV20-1 CSARDRELAKNIQYF
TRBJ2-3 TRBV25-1 CASRMGNLADTQYF
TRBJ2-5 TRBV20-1 CSAWPGPRETQYF
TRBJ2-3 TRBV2 CASSGTQDTQYF
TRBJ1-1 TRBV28 CASSTQTRQGGTEAFF
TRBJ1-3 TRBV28 CASSLKVAAASTGSGNTIYF
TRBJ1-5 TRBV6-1 CASMDSNRPQHF
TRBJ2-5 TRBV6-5 CASRTRETQYF
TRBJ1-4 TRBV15 CATSGRQGPSEKLFF
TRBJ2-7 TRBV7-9 CASSFGSPDYEQYF
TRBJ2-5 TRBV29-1 CSVDLGTEQETQYF
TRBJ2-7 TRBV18 CASSPNVGAYEQYF
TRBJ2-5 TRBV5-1 CASGSLASEETQYF
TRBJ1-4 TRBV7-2 CASSQGQFNEKLFF
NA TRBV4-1 CASSNHETPLDEQFF
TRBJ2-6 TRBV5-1 CASSRRQNSGANVLTF
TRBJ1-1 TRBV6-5 CASSPDSTEAFF
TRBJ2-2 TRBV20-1 CSARDVRLAGGTNIGELFF
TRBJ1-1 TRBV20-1 CSARDPAGVTEAFF
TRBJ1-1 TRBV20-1 CRPPTSVDTEAFF
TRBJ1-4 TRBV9 CASSPQVSGGANEKLFF
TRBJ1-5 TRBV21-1 CASSHPDGDQPQHF
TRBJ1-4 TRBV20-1 CSASKGKLFF